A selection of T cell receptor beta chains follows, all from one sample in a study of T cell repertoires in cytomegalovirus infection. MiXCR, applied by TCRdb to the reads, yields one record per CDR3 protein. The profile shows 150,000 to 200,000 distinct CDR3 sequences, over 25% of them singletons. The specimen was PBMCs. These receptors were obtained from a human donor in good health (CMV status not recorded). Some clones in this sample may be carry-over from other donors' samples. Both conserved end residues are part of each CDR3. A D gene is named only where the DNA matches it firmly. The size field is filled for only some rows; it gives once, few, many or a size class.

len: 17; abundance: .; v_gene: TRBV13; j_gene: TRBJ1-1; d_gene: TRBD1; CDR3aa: CASSLGQGRGLNTEAFF; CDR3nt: TGTGCCAGCAGCTTAGGACAGGGGAGGGGGTTGAACACTGAAGCTTTCTTT
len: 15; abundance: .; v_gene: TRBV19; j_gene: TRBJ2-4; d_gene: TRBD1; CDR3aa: CASSAKTGYRNIQYF; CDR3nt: TGTGCCAGTAGTGCCAAGACAGGGTATAGAAACATTCAGTACTTC
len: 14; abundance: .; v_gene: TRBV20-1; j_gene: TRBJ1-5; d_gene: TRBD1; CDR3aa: CSATDRSRNQPQHF; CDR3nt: TGCAGTGCGACGGACAGGAGTCGCAATCAGCCCCAGCATTTT
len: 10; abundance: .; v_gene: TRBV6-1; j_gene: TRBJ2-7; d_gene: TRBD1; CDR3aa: CASSETRQGF; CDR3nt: TGTGCCAGCAGTGAAACAAGACAGGGGTTC
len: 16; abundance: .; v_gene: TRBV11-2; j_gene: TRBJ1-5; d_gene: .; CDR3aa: CASSDGAAYSNQPQHF; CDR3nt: TGTGCCAGCAGCGACGGGGCTGCCTATAGCAATCAGCCCCAGCATTTT
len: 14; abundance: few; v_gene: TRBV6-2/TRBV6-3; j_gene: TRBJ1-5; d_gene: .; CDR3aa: CASSWFGGNQPQHF; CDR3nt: TGTGCCAGCAGTTGGTTTGGGGGCAATCAGCCCCAGCATTTT
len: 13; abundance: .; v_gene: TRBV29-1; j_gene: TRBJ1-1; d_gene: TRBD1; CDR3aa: CSVYRTGSTEAFF; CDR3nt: TGCAGCGTTTATAGGACAGGGAGCACTGAAGCTTTCTTT
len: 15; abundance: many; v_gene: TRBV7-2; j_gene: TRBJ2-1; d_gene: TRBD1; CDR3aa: CASRHPGRGRDEQFF; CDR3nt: TGTGCCAGCAGGCACCCCGGTAGGGGGCGGGATGAGCAGTTCTTC
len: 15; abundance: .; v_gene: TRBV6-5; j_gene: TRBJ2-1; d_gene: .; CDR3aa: CASSYAGAVYNEQFF; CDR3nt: TGTGCCAGCAGTTACGCGGGGGCGGTATACAATGAGCAGTTCTTC
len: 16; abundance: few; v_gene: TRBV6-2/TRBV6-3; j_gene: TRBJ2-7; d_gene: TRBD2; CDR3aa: CASSTPVAGGQDEQYF; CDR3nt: TGTGCCAGCAGTACCCCTGTGGCGGGGGGGCAGGACGAGCAGTACTTC
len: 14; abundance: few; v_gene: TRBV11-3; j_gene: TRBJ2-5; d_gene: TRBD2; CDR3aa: CASSRRGGEETQYF; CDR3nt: TGTGCCAGCAGCCGACGGGGGGGCGAAGAGACCCAGTACTTC
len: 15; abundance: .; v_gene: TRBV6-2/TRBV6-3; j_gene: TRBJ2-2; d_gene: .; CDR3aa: CASSSAAPPTGELFF; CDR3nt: TGTGCCAGCAGTTCCGCGGCACCACCCACCGGGGAGCTGTTTTTT
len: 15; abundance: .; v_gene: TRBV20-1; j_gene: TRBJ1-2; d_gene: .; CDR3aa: CSAEERGSVRGGYTF; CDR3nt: TGCAGTGCCGAGGAGAGGGGATCCGTCCGAGGTGGCTACACCTTC
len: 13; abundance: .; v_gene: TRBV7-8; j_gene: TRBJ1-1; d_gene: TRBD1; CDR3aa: CASSSRQGLRAFF; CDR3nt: TGTGCCAGCAGCTCCCGACAGGGGTTGAGGGCTTTCTTT
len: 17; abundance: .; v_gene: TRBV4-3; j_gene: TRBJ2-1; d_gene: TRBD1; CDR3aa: CASSQASTGILAIEQFF; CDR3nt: TGCGCCAGCAGCCAAGCATCGACAGGGATCCTAGCAATAGAGCAGTTCTTC
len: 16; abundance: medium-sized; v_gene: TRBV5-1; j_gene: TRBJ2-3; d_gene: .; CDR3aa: CASSPVKLAGTDTQYF; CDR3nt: TGCGCCAGCAGCCCCGTGAAGCTAGCCGGCACAGATACGCAGTATTTT
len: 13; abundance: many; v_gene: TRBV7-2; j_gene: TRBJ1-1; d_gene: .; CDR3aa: CASSLTRVTEAFF; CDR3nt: TGTGCCAGCAGCCTTACGAGGGTCACTGAAGCTTTCTTT
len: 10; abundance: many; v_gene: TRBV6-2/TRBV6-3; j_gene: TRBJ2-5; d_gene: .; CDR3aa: CASRRETQYF; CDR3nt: TGTGCCAGCAGGAGGGAGACCCAGTACTTC
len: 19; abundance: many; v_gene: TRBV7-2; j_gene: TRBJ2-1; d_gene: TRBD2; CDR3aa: CASSLRSSGGVSSYNEQFF; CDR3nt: TGTGCCAGCAGCTTAAGATCTAGCGGGGGCGTTAGCTCCTACAATGAGCAGTTCTTC
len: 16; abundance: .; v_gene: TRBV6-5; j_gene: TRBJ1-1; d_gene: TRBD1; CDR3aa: CASSYSEQGLNTEAFF; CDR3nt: TGTGCCAGCAGCTACTCGGAACAGGGGCTTAACACTGAAGCTTTCTTT
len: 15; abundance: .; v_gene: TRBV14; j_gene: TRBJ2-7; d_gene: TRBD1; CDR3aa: CASSRTGRRGYEQYF; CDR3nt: TGTGCCAGCAGCCGGACAGGGAGAAGGGGTTACGAGCAGTACTTC
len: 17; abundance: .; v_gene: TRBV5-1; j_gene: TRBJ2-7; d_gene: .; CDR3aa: CASSLGLTGKSSYEQYF; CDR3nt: TGCGCCAGCAGCTTGGGCCTAACAGGGAAGAGCTCCTACGAGCAGTACTTC
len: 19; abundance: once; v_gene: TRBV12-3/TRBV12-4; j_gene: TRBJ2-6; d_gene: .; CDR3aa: CASSSPLAPQRAGANVLTF; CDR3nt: TGTGCCAGCAGTTCCCCTCTCGCGCCCCAAAGGGCTGGGGCCAACGTCCTGACTTTC
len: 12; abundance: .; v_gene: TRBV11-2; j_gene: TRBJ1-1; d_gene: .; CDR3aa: CASSSRASEAFF; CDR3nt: TGTGCCAGCAGCTCCCGCGCGAGTGAAGCTTTCTTT
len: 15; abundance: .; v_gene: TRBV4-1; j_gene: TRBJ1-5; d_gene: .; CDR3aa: CASSLTGSPNQPQHF; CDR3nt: TGCGCCAGCAGCCTTACTGGCAGTCCCAATCAGCCCCAGCATTTT
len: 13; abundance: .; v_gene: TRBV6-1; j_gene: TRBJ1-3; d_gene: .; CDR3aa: CASSGTTGNTIYF; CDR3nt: TGTGCCAGCAGTGGGACGACTGGAAACACCATATATTTT
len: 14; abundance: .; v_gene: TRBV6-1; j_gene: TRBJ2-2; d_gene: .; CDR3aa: CASSRDRLTGELFF; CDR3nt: TGTGCCAGCAGCCGAGATAGGCTAACCGGGGAGCTGTTTTTT
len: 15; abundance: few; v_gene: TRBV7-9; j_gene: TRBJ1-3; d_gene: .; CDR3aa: CASRPDGRSGNTIYF; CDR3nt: TGTGCCAGCAGACCAGACGGGCGCTCTGGAAACACCATATATTTT
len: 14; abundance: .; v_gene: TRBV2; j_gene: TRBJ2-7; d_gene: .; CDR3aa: CASSEEGLGYEQYF; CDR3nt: TGTGCCAGCAGTGAAGAGGGGCTCGGCTACGAGCAGTACTTC
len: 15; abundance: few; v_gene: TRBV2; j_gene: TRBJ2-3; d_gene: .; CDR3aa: CASVRESSYTDTQYF; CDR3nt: TGTGCCAGCGTCCGGGAGTCGTCCTACACAGATACGCAGTATTTT
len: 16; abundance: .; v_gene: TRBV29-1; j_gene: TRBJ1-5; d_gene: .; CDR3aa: CSVGTRLPWSNQPQHF; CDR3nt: TGCAGCGTTGGGACCAGACTCCCCTGGAGCAATCAGCCCCAGCATTTT
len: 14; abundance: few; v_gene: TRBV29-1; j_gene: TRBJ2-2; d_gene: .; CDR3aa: CSVEPIVDTGELFF; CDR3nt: TGCAGCGTTGAGCCAATTGTGGACACCGGGGAGCTGTTTTTT
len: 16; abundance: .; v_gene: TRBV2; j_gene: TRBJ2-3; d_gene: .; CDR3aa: CASSEATVSSADTQYF; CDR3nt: TGTGCCAGCAGTGAAGCAACAGTCTCTAGTGCAGATACGCAGTATTTT
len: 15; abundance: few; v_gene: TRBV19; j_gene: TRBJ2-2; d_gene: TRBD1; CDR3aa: CASRIGGANTGELFF; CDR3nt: TGTGCCAGTAGAATAGGGGGCGCGAACACCGGGGAGCTGTTTTTT
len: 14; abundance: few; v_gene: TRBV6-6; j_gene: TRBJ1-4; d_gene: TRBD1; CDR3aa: CASSFPGQGNRLFF; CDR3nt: TGTGCCAGCAGTTTTCCGGGACAGGGAAATAGACTGTTTTTT
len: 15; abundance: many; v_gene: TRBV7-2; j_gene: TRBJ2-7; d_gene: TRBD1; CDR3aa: CASSVPRDRGSEQYF; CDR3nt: TGTGCCAGCAGCGTACCCCGGGACAGGGGATCAGAGCAGTACTTC
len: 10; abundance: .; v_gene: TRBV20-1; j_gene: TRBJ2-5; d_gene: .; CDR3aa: CSATQETQYF; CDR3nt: TGCAGTGCAACCCAAGAGACCCAGTACTTC
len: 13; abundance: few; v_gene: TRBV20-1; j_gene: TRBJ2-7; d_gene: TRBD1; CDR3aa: CSARRGQIYEQYF; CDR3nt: TGCAGTGCTAGACGGGGACAGATCTACGAGCAGTACTTC
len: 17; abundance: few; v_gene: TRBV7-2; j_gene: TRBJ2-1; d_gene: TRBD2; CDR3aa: CASSLEGLAGVTAEQFF; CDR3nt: TGTGCCAGCAGCTTAGAGGGACTAGCGGGGGTGACGGCTGAGCAGTTCTTC
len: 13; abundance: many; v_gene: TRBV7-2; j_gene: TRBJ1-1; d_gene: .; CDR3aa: CASSLDTNTEAFF; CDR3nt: TGTGCCAGCAGCTTGGACACGAACACTGAAGCTTTCTTT
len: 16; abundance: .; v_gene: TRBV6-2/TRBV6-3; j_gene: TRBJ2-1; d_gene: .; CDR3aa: CASSYSAMVRYNEQFF; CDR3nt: TGTGCCAGCAGTTACTCCGCAATGGTTAGATACAATGAGCAGTTCTTC
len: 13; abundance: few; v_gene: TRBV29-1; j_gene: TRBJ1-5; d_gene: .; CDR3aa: CSVGQNSNQPQHF; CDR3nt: TGCAGCGTTGGACAAAATAGCAATCAGCCCCAGCATTTT
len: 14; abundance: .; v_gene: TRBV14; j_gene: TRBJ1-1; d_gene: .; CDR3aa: CASSQGSLNTEAFF; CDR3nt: TGTGCCAGCAGCCAAGGTTCCTTGAACACTGAAGCTTTCTTT
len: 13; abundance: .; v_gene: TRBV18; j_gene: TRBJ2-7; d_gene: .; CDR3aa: CASSRRDSYEQYF; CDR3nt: TGTGCCAGCTCAAGGAGGGACAGCTACGAGCAGTACTTC
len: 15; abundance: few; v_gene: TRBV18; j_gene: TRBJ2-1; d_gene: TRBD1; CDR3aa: CASSLRDRGQNEQFF; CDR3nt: TGTGCCAGCTCACTCAGGGACAGGGGGCAGAATGAGCAGTTCTTC
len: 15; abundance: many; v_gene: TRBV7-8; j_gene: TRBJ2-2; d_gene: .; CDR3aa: CASRLGVSGEGELFF; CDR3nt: TGTGCCAGCAGGCTAGGGGTATCGGGTGAAGGGGAGCTGTTTTTT
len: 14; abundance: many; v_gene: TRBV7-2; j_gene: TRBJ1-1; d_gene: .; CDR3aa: CASSLEGLGTEAFF; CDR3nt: TGTGCCAGCAGCTTAGAGGGTTTGGGCACTGAAGCTTTCTTT
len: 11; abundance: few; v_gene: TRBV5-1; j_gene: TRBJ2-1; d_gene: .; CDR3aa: CASSLQLEQFF; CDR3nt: TGCGCCAGCAGCTTGCAACTTGAGCAGTTCTTC
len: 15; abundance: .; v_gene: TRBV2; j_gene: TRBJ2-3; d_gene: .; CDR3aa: CASSDGGHNTDTQYF; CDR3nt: TGTGCCAGCAGTGACGGGGGGCACAACACAGATACGCAGTATTTT
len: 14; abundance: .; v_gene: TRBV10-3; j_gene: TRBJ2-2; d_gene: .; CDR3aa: CAISDRGNTGELFF; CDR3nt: TGTGCCATCAGTGACAGGGGGAACACCGGGGAGCTGTTTTTT